This TCR beta chain is drawn from a study of T cells expressing NK-cell markers. General observations from the study: Several of the donors carried dominant NKG2C+ clonotypes that took up 1.0-7.0% of their CD8+ T cells.

Synthesis of TCR beta cDNA relied on 5'RACE template switching carrying UMIs. TCRdb re-analyzed the 5' RACE reads; it lists each CDR3 protein once, without DNA. The sample totals 500,000 or so distinct CDR3 sequences; its top ten clones hold approximately 3.6%. On this clonotype: Its antigen remains unidentified.

Germline CDR1 is DFQATT and CDR2 is SNEGSKA (reference sequence). The CDR3 is made up of 16 amino acids. The TCR originated in a man aged 18 to 30 in good health. This chain uses TRBV20-1 with TRBJ2-3; absent DNA, TCRdb's TRBD2 call cannot be checked. Source material: blood T cells: a sorted CD56 or NKG2C T cell subset, CD4+ or CD8+ T cells, or bulk PBMC T cells (not recorded which). CDR3 in amino acids: CSASDRRDYPRDTQYF.